Listed below are T cell receptor beta chains from one sample, sequenced in a study of a mutant IDH1 vaccine in newly diagnosed glioma. Their antigen targets remain unknown. The method was immunoSEQ multiplex PCR; TCRdb's version includes in-frame clones alone and lacks a portion of them. The table records tens of thousands of clones, 75% to 90% of them present only once. The material sequenced was PBMCs, taken from a glioma patient whose treatment included an IDH1 peptide vaccine. These TCRs come from a woman aged 45-65 years with glioma. The conserved cysteine and the conserved F or W are not part of the CDR3 here.

TRBJ2-5	11	TRBV6-5	ASSYRRQETQY
TRBJ1-2	12	TRBV9	ASSTHNDGYGYT
TRBJ1-5	14	TRBV6-7	ASNPPGGQQYQPQH
TRBJ2-2	13	TRBV27	ASSQRMANTGELF
TRBJ1-5	10	TRBV6-6	ASSKSNQPQH
TRBJ2-3	15	TRBV5-1	ASSFGPPGDYTDTQY
TRBJ1-1	12	TRBV6-5	ASSSRGRNTEAF
TRBJ2-7	14	TRBV30	AWSEGGAGTLYEQY
TRBJ1-2	13	TRBV19	ASSPTAQGDYGYT
TRBJ2-1	12	TRBV10-3	AIMALRSYNEQF
TRBJ1-3	11	TRBV19	ASSSGYGNTIY
TRBJ2-7	12	TRBV18	ASSPGQGFYEQY
TRBJ2-5	12	TRBV2	ASSALAGPETQY
TRBJ2-5	14	TRBV5-5	ASSRQTSGREETQY
TRBJ2-1	13	TRBV14	ASSQGAEHYNEQF
TRBJ1-2	16	TRBV28	ASSFSAGRGQGLAGYT
TRBJ2-2	13	TRBV27	ASSPRWEGTGELF